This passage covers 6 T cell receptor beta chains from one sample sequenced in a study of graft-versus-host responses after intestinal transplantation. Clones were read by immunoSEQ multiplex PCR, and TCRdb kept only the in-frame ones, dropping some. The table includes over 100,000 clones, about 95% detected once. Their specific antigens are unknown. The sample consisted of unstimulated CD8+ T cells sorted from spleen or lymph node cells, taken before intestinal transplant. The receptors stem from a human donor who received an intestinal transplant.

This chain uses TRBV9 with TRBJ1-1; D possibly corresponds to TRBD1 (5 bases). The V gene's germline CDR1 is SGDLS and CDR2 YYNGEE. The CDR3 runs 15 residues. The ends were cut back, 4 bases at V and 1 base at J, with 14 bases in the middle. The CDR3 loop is CASSPRGSTNTEAFF. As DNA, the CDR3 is TGTGCCAGCAGCCCCCGGGGGTCGACGAACACTGAAGCTTTCTTT.

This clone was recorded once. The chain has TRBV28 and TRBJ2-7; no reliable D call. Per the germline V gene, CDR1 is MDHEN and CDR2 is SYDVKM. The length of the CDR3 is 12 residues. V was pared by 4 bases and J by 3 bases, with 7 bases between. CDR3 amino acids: CASSSAYYEQYF. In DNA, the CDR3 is TGTGCCAGCAGTTCGGCGTACTACGAGCAGTACTTC.

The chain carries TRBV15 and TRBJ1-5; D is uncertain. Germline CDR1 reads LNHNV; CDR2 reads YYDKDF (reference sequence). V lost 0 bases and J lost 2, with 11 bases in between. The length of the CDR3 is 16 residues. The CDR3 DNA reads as TGTGCCACCAGCAGAGATGTTGGGCAGGGCAATCAGCCCCAGCATTTT. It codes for CATSRDVGQGNQPQHF. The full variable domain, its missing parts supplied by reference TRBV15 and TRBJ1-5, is DAMVIQNPRYQVTQFGKPVTLSCSQTLNHNVMYWYQQKSSQAPKLLFHYYDKDFNNEADTPDNFQSRRPNTSFCFLDIRSPGLGDTAMYLCATSRDVGQGNQPQHFGDGTRLSIL.

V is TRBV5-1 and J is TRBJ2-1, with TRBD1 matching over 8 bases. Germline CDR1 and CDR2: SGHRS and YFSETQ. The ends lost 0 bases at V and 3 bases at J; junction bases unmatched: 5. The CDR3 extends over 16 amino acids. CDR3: CASSLVDRGFYNEQFF. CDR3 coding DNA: TGCGCCAGCAGCTTGGTCGACAGGGGCTTCTACAATGAGCAGTTCTTC.

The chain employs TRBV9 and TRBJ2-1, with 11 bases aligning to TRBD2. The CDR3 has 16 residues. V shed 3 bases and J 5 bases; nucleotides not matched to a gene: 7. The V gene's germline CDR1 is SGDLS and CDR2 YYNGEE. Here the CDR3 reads CASSEVAGGPHNEQFF. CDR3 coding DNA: TGTGCCAGCAGCGAGGTAGCGGGAGGGCCGCACAATGAGCAGTTCTTC.

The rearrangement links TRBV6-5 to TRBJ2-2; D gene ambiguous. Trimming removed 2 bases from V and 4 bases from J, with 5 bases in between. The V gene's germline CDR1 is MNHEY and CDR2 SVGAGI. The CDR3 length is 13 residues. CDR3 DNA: TGTGCCAGCAGTTACGCGACCACCGGGGAGCTGTTTTTT. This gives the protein CASSYATTGELFF.